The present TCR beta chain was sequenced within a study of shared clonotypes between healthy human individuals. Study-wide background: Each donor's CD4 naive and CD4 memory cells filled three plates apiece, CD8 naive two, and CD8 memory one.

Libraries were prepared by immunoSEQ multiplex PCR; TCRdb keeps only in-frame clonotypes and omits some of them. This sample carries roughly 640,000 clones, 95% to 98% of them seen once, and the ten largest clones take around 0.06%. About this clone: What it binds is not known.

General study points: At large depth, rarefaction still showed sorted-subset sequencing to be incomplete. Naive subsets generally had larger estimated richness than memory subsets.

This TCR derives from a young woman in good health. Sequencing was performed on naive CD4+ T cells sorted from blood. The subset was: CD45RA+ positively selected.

The CDR3 spells CAWREQTISRVYGYTF. CDR3 in DNA: TGTGCCTGGAGAGAACAGACCATATCCCGGGTATATGGCTACACCTTC. The chain carries TRBV30 and TRBJ1-2, with D uncertain. The V and J ends lost 3 bases and 5 bases respectively, with 22 bases between them. There are 16 residues in the CDR3. In germline, CDR1 is GTSNPN, CDR2 SVGIG (reference sequence).